A selection of T cell receptor beta chains follows, all from one sample in a study of cytomegalovirus exposure and HLA in healthy donors. Sequencing was performed with immunoSEQ multiplex PCR; in TCRdb, only in-frame clones are kept and a portion is missing. The sample carries 200,000 to 250,000 clones, under 80% recorded once. The sequenced sample consisted of PBMCs. The receptors originated from a girl aged 2-10 years in good health and CMV-seronegative. The CDR3 runs from the conserved cysteine through the conserved F or W. Fields, in order: V gene, D gene, J gene, clone size, CDR3 DNA, CDR3 protein. A D gene is named only where the DNA matches it firmly. Size is omitted from some rows. Given values are once, few, many or a class for expanded clones.

TRBV5-1,TRBD2,TRBJ2-5,once,TGCGCCAGCTCCGGGGGTCCTAGCGGGAGGGCCCAAGAGACCCAGTACTTC,CASSGGPSGRAQETQYF
TRBV4-1,NA,TRBJ2-5,NA,TGCGCCAGCAGCCTCTTAGATGGCGGCGAGACCCAGTACTTC,CASSLLDGGETQYF
TRBV28,NA,TRBJ1-1,few,TGTGCCAGCAGTTTGGGCGTACCCGGTGAAGCTTTCTTT,CASSLGVPGEAFF
TRBV9,TRBD1,TRBJ2-7,NA,TGTGCCAGCAGCGTAGGGGACAGGGGGATCTACGAGCAGTACTTC,CASSVGDRGIYEQYF
TRBV6-4,NA,TRBJ1-1,NA,TGTGCCAGCAGGGGGACACCGAACACTGAAGCTTTCTTT,CASRGTPNTEAFF
TRBV2,TRBD1,TRBJ1-4,NA,TGTGCCAGCAGACAGGGGGGTAGAGAAAAACTGTTTTTT,CASRQGGREKLFF
TRBV4-1,TRBD1,TRBJ1-2,few,TGCGCCAGCAGCCAAGAGACGACCGGGACAGCTAACTATGGCTACACCTTC,CASSQETTGTANYGYTF
TRBV14,NA,TRBJ2-1,NA,TGTGCCAGCAGTCGTCCGGGTGTAGCCGTTGGGAATGAGCAGTTCTTC,CASSRPGVAVGNEQFF
TRBV28,NA,TRBJ1-1,NA,TGTGCCAGCAGCCAAACGGGGACTGAAGCTTTCTTT,CASSQTGTEAFF
TRBV5-4,TRBD1,TRBJ1-1,NA,TGTGCCAGCAGCGGAGCGACAGGGAGGTACACTGAAGCTTTCTTT,CASSGATGRYTEAFF
TRBV10-3,TRBD2,TRBJ2-1,NA,TGTGCCATCCGGCAGCGGGAGGGCGACCGGCCACCCCCTCTCTTC,CAIRQREGDRPPPLF
TRBV5-6,TRBD1,TRBJ1-1,few,TGTGCCAGCAGCTTCCGGGACAGGAACACTGAAGCTTTCTTT,CASSFRDRNTEAFF
TRBV5-4,TRBD2,TRBJ2-7,NA,TGTGCCAGCAGCTTTTGGGGAGGGGAGCAGTACTTC,CASSFWGGEQYF
TRBV5-1,TRBD1,TRBJ1-1,NA,TGCGCCAGCAGCTTGGATCTGGGACAGGGAGGTTTCGCTTTCTTT,CASSLDLGQGGFAFF
TRBV5-4,NA,TRBJ2-1,once,TGTGCCAGCAGCTTGGACGTGAGCTCCTACAATGAGCAGTTCTTC,CASSLDVSSYNEQFF
TRBV5-4,NA,TRBJ1-2,NA,TGTGCCAGCAGCTTGGTGAACAGGTTGATAGTGGGGATTGAAGGCTACACCTTC,CASSLVNRLIVGIEGYTF
TRBV28,NA,TRBJ2-7,NA,TGTGCCAGCAGACATCGGACTGTCTACGAGCAGTACTTC,CASRHRTVYEQYF
TRBV4-1,NA,TRBJ2-7,NA,TGCGCCAGCAGCCAAGGACCCGACAGACGCTCCTACGAGCAGTACTTC,CASSQGPDRRSYEQYF
TRBV6-6,NA,TRBJ2-7,NA,TGTGCCAGCAGTTGGACCGGGACAAGGCCCTACGAGCAGTACTTC,CASSWTGTRPYEQYF
TRBV7-9,TRBD1,TRBJ1-1,few,TGTGCCAGCAGCTCCTCCACCGGGACAGTGAACACTGAAGCTTTCTTT,CASSSSTGTVNTEAFF
TRBV11-2,NA,TRBJ2-1,NA,TGTGCCAGCAGCTCGGACTCCCAACTCTTCTTC,CASSSDSQLFF
TRBV5-8,NA,TRBJ2-1,NA,TGTGCCAGCAGCTCGACTGACAGCTACAATGAGCAGTTCTTC,CASSSTDSYNEQFF
TRBV9,TRBD2,TRBJ2-1,NA,TGTGCCAGCAGCGTAGCCGGGGGGGCCCATGAGCAGTTCTTC,CASSVAGGAHEQFF
TRBV14,NA,TRBJ2-1,NA,TGTGCCAGCAGCCAGGACTTCCGGAGCTCCTACAATGAGCAGTTCTTC,CASSQDFRSSYNEQFF
TRBV5-4,NA,TRBJ2-7,NA,TGTGCCAGCAGCTTTGATAGATACGAGCAGTACTTC,CASSFDRYEQYF
TRBV4-1,NA,TRBJ1-3,NA,TGCGCCAGCAGCCAGACAGGACTTGTCGGAAACACCATATATTTT,CASSQTGLVGNTIYF
TRBV18,TRBD1,TRBJ2-3,NA,TGTGCCAGCTCACCAGTACCGGGACAGGAGAACACAGATACGCAGTATTTT,CASSPVPGQENTDTQYF
TRBV19,NA,TRBJ2-4,NA,TGTGCCAGTAGTAGGCTAGAAGGCATTCAGTACTTC,CASSRLEGIQYF
TRBV29-1,TRBD1,TRBJ1-1,NA,TGCAGCTTTCTGACAGGGTCCTCGAACACTGAAGCTTTCTTT,CSFLTGSSNTEAFF
TRBV7-9,NA,TRBJ2-1,NA,TGTGCCAGCAGAGGAGGCGGAAGGAGAGGATACAATGAGCAGTTCTTC,CASRGGGRRGYNEQFF
TRBV20-1,NA,TRBJ1-2,NA,TGCAGTGCTAGTGCAGTCTATGGCTACACCTTC,CSASAVYGYTF
TRBV4-2,NA,TRBJ2-7,NA,TGTGCCAGCAGCCAAGATGCGTCGGGGGTCACCTACGAGCAGTACTTC,CASSQDASGVTYEQYF
TRBV19,NA,TRBJ2-1,NA,TGTGCCAGTAGTACGAGGCAAGATGAGCAGTTCTTC,CASSTRQDEQFF
TRBV4-1,TRBD1,TRBJ1-4,NA,TGCGCCAGCAGCCGACCCCGGACAGGGAATGAAAAACTGTTTTTT,CASSRPRTGNEKLFF
TRBV7-7,NA,TRBJ2-3,NA,TGTGCCAGCGCCCCCGGGGGGCTAGATACGCAGTATTTT,CASAPGGLDTQYF
TRBV5-1,NA,TRBJ1-4,NA,TGCGCCAGCAGCTTGGAAACTCAAAATGAAAAACTGTTTTTT,CASSLETQNEKLFF
TRBV7-9,TRBD2,TRBJ2-6,NA,TGTGCCAGCAGCTTTCCGGGGGGGGGTCCCGGGGCCAACGTCCTGACTTTC,CASSFPGGGPGANVLTF
TRBV5-1,NA,TRBJ1-2,once,TGCGCCAGCAGCTTGGAGGCGGCGGTCCGGGGCTATGGCTACACCTTC,CASSLEAAVRGYGYTF
TRBV4-2,NA,TRBJ2-7,NA,TGTGCCAGCAGCCAAATAGCGGAAACCAACTACGAGCAGTACTTC,CASSQIAETNYEQYF
TRBV13,NA,TRBJ2-7,NA,TGTGCCAGCAGCTCCGGGGGGCCCTCCTACGAGCAGTACTTC,CASSSGGPSYEQYF
TRBV27,TRBD2,TRBJ2-1,NA,TGTGCCAGCAGTTTCGACGGGAGGCTCCGGAATGAGCAGTTCTTC,CASSFDGRLRNEQFF
TRBV5-1,TRBD1,TRBJ2-5,NA,TGCGCCAGCAGCTTGATCACAGGGGGAGAGACCCAGTACTTC,CASSLITGGETQYF
TRBV6-5,TRBD2,TRBJ2-1,NA,TGTGCCAGCAGTTACGGGACTAGCAGCCCCCATGAGCAGTTCTTC,CASSYGTSSPHEQFF
TRBV9,NA,TRBJ1-1,NA,TGTGCCAGCAGCGTGGGGGATCGGACAGTTAAGAACACTGAAGCTTTCTTT,CASSVGDRTVKNTEAFF
TRBV18,TRBD2,TRBJ2-7,NA,TGTGCCAGCTCACCACCGCGATCGGGAGGCCGAAACCACGAGCAGTACTTC,CASSPPRSGGRNHEQYF
TRBV19,TRBD2,TRBJ2-1,NA,TGTGCCAGTAGTATTGCCGTACTAGCGGAAGAATACAATGAGCAGTTCTTC,CASSIAVLAEEYNEQFF